The 26 T cell receptor beta chains below come from one sample, sequenced in a study of tumour-infiltrating T cells in Burkitt lymphoma. Profiled with immunoSEQ multiplex PCR; TCRdb holds only in-frame clones, not every one. The data show roughly 2,100 clones, approximately 79% seen once. The specimen was tumor tissue. Receptors originate from a human donor with diffuse large B-cell lymphoma.

J is TRBJ1-1 and V is TRBV9, with a possible D match to TRBD1 (6 bases). Trimming pared 0 bases from V and 1 base from J, leaving 10 bases between. Germline loops: CDR1 SGDLS, CDR2 YYNGEE. This CDR3 contains 15 residues. Written as DNA, the CDR3 is TGTGCCAGCAGCGTAGCCCCAGGGGAGAACACTGAAGCTTTCTTT. It is translated as CASSVAPGENTEAFF.

The rearrangement links TRBV6-5 to TRBJ2-7; D might be TRBD1 (6 bases). The germline V gene encodes CDR1 MNHEY and CDR2 SVGAGI. V was shortened by 5 bases and J by 0 bases, with 8 bases between the two germline ends. CDR3 size: 13 residues. In DNA form, the CDR3 reads TGTGCCAGCAGTCAGGACAGCTCCTACGAGCAGTACTTC. It codes for CASSQDSSYEQYF.

The chain carries TRBV7-9 and TRBJ2-5; TRBD2 matches at 14 bases. This CDR3 has 15 amino acids. The V gene's germline CDR1 is SEHNR and CDR2 FQNEAQ (reference sequence). V lost 4 bases, J lost 5 bases, and 3 bases stayed unmatched. For the CDR3, the DNA is TGTGCCAGCAGCTCCCGACTAGCGGGAGGGGAGACCCAGTACTTC. It yields the protein CASSSRLAGGETQYF. The full variable domain, its missing parts supplied by reference TRBV7-9 and TRBJ2-5, is DTGVSQNPRHKITKRGQNVTFRCDPISEHNRLYWYRQTLGQGPEFLTYFQNEAQLEKSRLLSDRFSAERPKGSFSTLEIQRTEQGDSAMYLCASSSRLAGGETQYFGPGTRLLVL.

The V gene is TRBV5-1, the J gene TRBJ1-5, with D perhaps TRBD1 (6 bases). The V and J ends lost 1 base and 4 bases respectively, with 9 bases between them. The CDR3 is 14 residues long. Germline V CDR1 and CDR2: SGHRS, YFSETQ. CDR3: CASSLQGGNQPQHF. The CDR3 region has the DNA TGCGCCAGCAGCTTGCAAGGGGGGAATCAGCCCCAGCATTTT. The full variable domain, its missing parts supplied by reference TRBV5-1 and TRBJ1-5, is KAGVTQTPRYLIKTRGQQVTLSCSPISGHRSVSWYQQTPGQGLQFLFEYFSETQRNKGNFPGRFSGRQFSNSRSEMNVSTLELGDSALYLCASSLQGGNQPQHFGDGTRLSIL.

This clone showed up just a few times. The chain links TRBV11-3 to TRBJ1-1; D ambiguous. Between the trimmed V and J ends, which lost 1 base and 10 bases, there was a span of 10 bases. CDR1 is SGHNT, CDR2 YENEEA, per germline. CDR3 length equals 12 residues. The CDR3 nucleotides read TGTGCCAGCAGCTTAGCGGACGGAAGAGCTTTCTTT. It yields the protein CASSLADGRAFF.

The rearrangement links TRBV6-5 to TRBJ1-1, with a weak D call TRBD1 (5 bases). The germline gives CDR1 MNHEY, CDR2 SVGAGI. The CDR3 length is 13 residues. V was cut by 8 bases and J by 1 base, with 11 bases left in between. The DNA for the CDR3 is TGTGCCAGCGGGGGGACGGGGAACACTGAAGCTTTCTTT. The encoded protein is CASGGTGNTEAFF.

CDR3 loop: CASSSVTGTNEKLFF. In DNA form, the CDR3 reads TGTGCCAGCAGTTCCGTTACAGGAACTAATGAAAAACTGTTTTTT. This chain connects TRBV6-5 to TRBJ1-4; possibly TRBD1 for D (5 bases). Germline V gene sequence: CDR1 MNHEY, CDR2 SVGAGI. V lost 4 bases, J lost 1 base, and 10 bases lay in between. CDR3 size: 15 residues.

This rearrangement joins TRBV5-1 to TRBJ2-7; 7 bases are shared with TRBD2. This CDR3 has 14 amino acids. The ends lost 5 bases at V and 6 bases at J; junction bases unmatched: 11. CDR1 and CDR2 (germline): SGHRS, YFSETQ. In DNA, the CDR3 is TGCGCCAGCAGTTTAACACCGGGGGGAGGCGAGCAGTACTTC. This encodes CASSLTPGGGEQYF.

This clone appeared a single time. The chain couples TRBV5-6 to TRBJ2-1; 7 bases are a match to TRBD2. The ends lost 0 bases at V and 15 bases at J; junction bases unmatched: 18. CDR3 size: 16 residues. Germline V gene sequence: CDR1 SGHDT, CDR2 YYEEEE. CDR3 sequence reads: CASSLVGRGGSDRRFF. DNA of the CDR3: TGTGCCAGCAGCTTGGTGGGCCGAGGCGGGAGCGATCGTAGGTTCTTC.

The J gene is TRBJ2-7, the V gene TRBV28; D gene ambiguous. CDR3 size: 14 residues. V was cut by 2 bases and J by 2 bases, with 10 bases left in between. Germline CDR1 MDHEN, CDR2 SYDVKM. The CDR3 reads CASSLPLPAYEQYF. CDR3 bases: TGTGCCAGCAGTTTACCGCTCCCAGCCTACGAGCAGTACTTC.

Only one count was recorded for this clone. The V and J genes are TRBV9 and TRBJ2-3, with D tentatively TRBD2 (6 bases). Germline V gives CDR1 SGDLS, CDR2 YYNGEE. V was cut by 6 bases and J by 0 bases, with 17 bases left in between. This CDR3 region has 16 residues. The CDR3 nucleotides are TGTGCCAGCACCTTAGCCCCCGGAGGGAGCACAGATACGCAGTATTTT. Its translation is CASTLAPGGSTDTQYF.

This CDR3 is CASISLAQSRANVLTF. In DNA form, the CDR3 reads TGTGCCAGCATATCACTCGCACAAAGTCGGGCCAACGTCCTGACTTTC. The chain couples TRBV5-5 to TRBJ2-6; D gene ambiguous. From germline, CDR1 is SGHKS and CDR2 YYEKEE (reference sequence). The V gene lost 6 bases and the J gene lost 5 bases, with 18 bases spanning the gap. The CDR3 totals 16 residues.

This clone was observed a few times. The V call is TRBV27, the J call TRBJ1-2; the D is unclear. Per the germline V gene, CDR1 is MNHEY and CDR2 is SMNVEV (reference sequence). The ends were cut back, 3 bases at V and 2 bases at J, with 7 bases in the middle. This CDR3 has 13 amino acids. The CDR3 loop reads CASSFYKNYGYTF. Here the CDR3 DNA reads TGTGCCAGCAGTTTTTACAAGAACTATGGCTACACCTTC.

The V and J genes are TRBV5-8 and TRBJ1-1; TRBD1 agrees at 7 bases. J gave up 1 base and V 2 bases, and 5 bases lay outside the gene matches. Germline V gene sequence: CDR1 SGHTS, CDR2 YDEGEE. The CDR3 has 15 residues. DNA for the CDR3: TGTGCCAGCAGCTTCACAGGGGTCCGGAACACTGAAGCTTTCTTT. Amino acids: CASSFTGVRNTEAFF.

The chain employs TRBV6-1 and TRBJ1-2, with TRBD1 matching over 7 bases. J was trimmed by 2 bases and V by 1 base; bases with no gene match: 7. Germline-derived CDR1 and CDR2 are MNHNS and SASEGT. The CDR3 runs to 16 residues. The CDR3 region is CASSEGVMTGNYGYTF. The CDR3, as DNA: TGTGCCAGCAGTGAAGGGGTAATGACAGGGAACTATGGCTACACCTTC.

J is TRBJ1-2 and V is TRBV5-8, with D possibly matching TRBD1 (5 bases). CDR1 and CDR2 (germline): SGHTS, YDEGEE. This CDR3 comprises 14 residues. The V end lost 1 base, the J end lost 3 bases, and 10 bases lay between the germline ends. The CDR3 sequence: CASSLRGVDYGYTF. The CDR3 nucleotides read TGTGCCAGCAGCTTGCGGGGGGTGGACTATGGCTACACCTTC. Complete variable domain (other parts from reference TRBV5-8 and TRBJ1-2): EAGVTQSPTHLIKTRGQQATLRCSPISGHTSVYWYQQALGLGLQFLLWYDEGEERNRGNFPPRFSGRQFPNYSSELNVNALELEDSALYLCASSLRGVDYGYTFGSGTRLTVV.

The table lists this clone with a few counts. This chain joins TRBV19 and TRBJ2-1; weak D call: TRBD2 (6 bases). The CDR3 spans 13 residues. Germline CDR1 is LNHDA and CDR2 is SQIVND (reference sequence). The V gene lost 0 bases and the J gene lost 7 bases, with 7 bases spanning the gap. CDR3 residues: CASSIDAGNEQFF. DNA of the CDR3: TGTGCCAGTAGTATAGATGCGGGAAATGAGCAGTTCTTC.

The rearrangement joins TRBV29-1 to TRBJ1-1; D is unresolved. This CDR3 has 14 amino acids. Germline CDR1 reads SQVTM; CDR2 reads ANQGSEA. Trimming took 1 base from V and 11 from J, leaving 20 bases between them. CDR3 residues: CSVEATGSRWEAFF. CDR3 DNA sequence: TGCAGCGTTGAAGCCACCGGGAGCCGGTGGGAGGCTTTCTTT.

The rearrangement joins TRBV4-1 to TRBJ1-1; TRBD1 matches at 7 bases. The CDR3 covers 14 residues. Germline loops: CDR1 MGHRA, CDR2 YSYEKL. The V segment lost 4 bases and the J segment 1 base; nucleotides outside the gene matches: 3. The DNA of the CDR3 is TGCGCCAGCAGCCTCAGACAGGGGAACACTGAAGCTTTCTTT. Translation: CASSLRQGNTEAFF.

The V and J genes are TRBV21-1 and TRBJ2-7; the table's D call, TRBD2, was not checked against the DNA. TRBV21-1 is an annotated pseudogene. This CDR3 region has 14 residues. CDR3 in amino acids: CASSKEVAGGEQYF. Here the CDR3 DNA reads TGTGCCAGCAGCAAAGAAGTAGCGGGAGGCGAGCAGTACTTC.

The CDR3 nucleotides read TGTGCCAGCAGCTCTCGACAGGGGTATGGCTACACCTTC. Protein: CASSSRQGYGYTF. The V call is TRBV11-3, the J call TRBJ1-2; 8 nucleotides align to TRBD1. The germline V gene encodes CDR1 SGHNT and CDR2 YENEEA. CDR3 length equals 13 residues. V shed 4 bases and J 5 bases; nucleotides not matched to a gene: 3.

V is TRBV30 and J is TRBJ2-3; D unclear. The CDR3 contains 14 residues. CDR1 is GTSNPN and CDR2 is SVGIG in the germline V gene (reference sequence). The germline V and J ends were trimmed by 0 bases and 1 base, with 8 bases remaining between them. The CDR3 DNA is TGTGCCTGGAGTGTACGCAGGCGCACAGATACGCAGTATTTT. Protein: CAWSVRRRTDTQYF.

V usage is TRBV13 and J usage is TRBJ2-3, with D hard to call. This CDR3 has 13 residues. Germline assignment: CDR1 PRHDT and CDR2 FYEKMQ (reference sequence). Trimming pared 3 bases from V and 6 bases from J, leaving 10 bases between. CDR3 sequence (DNA): TGTGCCAGCAGCTTCCCCAACACGGATACGCAGTATTTT. Translation gives CASSFPNTDTQYF.

The rearrangement links TRBV30 to TRBJ1-2, with D uncertain. The germline V and J ends were trimmed by 2 bases and 4 bases, with 23 bases remaining between them. The germline CDR1 and CDR2 sequences are GTSNPN and SVGIG (reference sequence). There are 17 residues in the CDR3. Here the CDR3 DNA reads TGTGCCTGGAGTAACCTTGACTCGTGGCAGGTGTTCTATGGCTACACCTTC. It yields the protein CAWSNLDSWQVFYGYTF.

The chain is built from TRBV27 and TRBJ2-1; no clear D. The V and J ends lost 5 bases and 2 bases respectively, with 16 bases between them. Germline V gives CDR1 MNHEY, CDR2 SMNVEV (reference sequence). CDR3 length equals 16 residues. CDR3 sequence: CASSPPASFTYNEQFF. The CDR3 region has the DNA TGTGCCAGCAGTCCACCAGCGAGTTTTACCTACAATGAGCAGTTCTTC.

The chain couples TRBV9 to TRBJ1-5; 9 bases are a match to TRBD1. The V gene's germline CDR1 is SGDLS and CDR2 YYNGEE. J gave up 1 base and V 3 bases, and 5 bases lay outside the gene matches. The CDR3 has 16 amino acids. Here the CDR3 DNA reads TGTGCCAGCAGCGCGGGACAGGGCCCGAGCAATCAGCCCCAGCATTTT. As protein: CASSAGQGPSNQPQHF.